The 22 T cell receptor beta chains below were found in one sample sequenced in a study of identical twins. TCRdb ran MiXCR on the 5' RACE reads and lists one entry per CDR3 protein. The sample lists approximately 890,000 distinct CDR3 sequences, about 12% seen once, with about 1.6% in the top ten. These data also featured in a second study, about yellow fever vaccine responses in identical twins.

The material sequenced was PBMCs. The source of these receptors is a woman between 18 and 29 years old in good health.

This clonotype was counted between two and nine times. The chain couples TRBV4-2 to TRBJ2-2; unclear D gene. The CDR3 totals 14 residues. V was clipped by 1 base and J by 6 bases, with 9 bases between them. Germline CDR1 is LGHNA and CDR2 is YNFKEQ. The CDR3 spells CASSQVIGAGELFF. CDR3 bases: TGTGCCAGCAGCCAAGTTATTGGGGCCGGGGAGCTGTTTTTT.

Only a few counts were recorded for this clonotype. The chain carries TRBV27 and TRBJ2-1; no clear D. Deletions cut 1 base from V and 7 bases from J, with 8 bases between. This CDR3 comprises 13 residues. The V gene's germline CDR1 is MNHEY and CDR2 SMNVEV (reference sequence). CDR3 DNA: TGTGCCAGCAGTTTATACCCTCGGAATGAGCAGTTCTTC. The encoded protein is CASSLYPRNEQFF.

This clonotype appeared many times. The CDR3 DNA reads as TGCAGTGCTAGAGGGGGGTGGGAGACCCAGTACTTC. This translates into CSARGGWETQYF. The J gene is TRBJ2-5, the V gene TRBV20-1; D possibly matches TRBD1 or TRBD2 (5 bases each). Germline V gives CDR1 DFQATT, CDR2 SNEGSKA (reference sequence). This CDR3 has 12 amino acids. V was cut by 1 base and J by 5 bases, with 8 bases left in between.

The table lists this clonotype with a count of one. The chain links TRBV5-1 to TRBJ2-1; TRBD1 might be the D (5 bases). The end of the DNA is better explained by TRBJ2-7, so the J call may be wrong. CDR1 is SGHRS, CDR2 YFSETQ, per germline. This CDR3 is 16 amino acids long. The CDR3 DNA sequence: TGCGCCAGCAGCTTGGGTGGGCCGACAGCTTACAATGAGCAGTACTTC. Encoded protein: CASSLGGPTAYNEQYF.

This chain uses TRBV7-8 with TRBJ1-1, with D perhaps TRBD1 (6 bases). Germline CDR1 and CDR2: SGHVS and FQNEAQ. The CDR3 runs 12 residues. V lost 5 bases and J lost 7, with 11 bases in between. DNA of the CDR3: TGTGCCAGCAGCCGGGGGCTGAGTGAAGCTTTCTTT. Translated, it gives CASSRGLSEAFF.

This clonotype was counted between two and nine times. DNA of the CDR3: TGTGCCATCAAGGCCGGGACAGTTTACAATGAGCAGTTCTTC. Its protein product is CAIKAGTVYNEQFF. The chain recombines TRBV10-3 with TRBJ2-1, with 7 bases fitting TRBD1. CDR1 ENHRY and CDR2 SYGVKD come from the germline V gene. The CDR3 covers 14 residues. V shed 7 bases and J 4 bases; nucleotides not matched to a gene: 7.

The V gene is TRBV12-3 or TRBV12-4, the J gene TRBJ2-1, with 8 positions matching TRBD1. This CDR3 region has 16 residues. With 4 bases clipped from V and 3 bases from J, the junction kept 8 bases outside the gene matches. The CDR3 reads CASSSQGAPLYNEQFF. The CDR3, as DNA: TGTGCCAGCAGTTCTCAGGGGGCCCCCCTCTACAATGAGCAGTTCTTC.

Many counts were recorded for this clonotype. The rearrangement uses TRBV28 and TRBJ2-7; weak D call: TRBD2 (6 bases). V was cut by 2 bases and J by 2 bases, with 13 bases left in between. Germline-derived CDR1 and CDR2 are MDHEN and SYDVKM. The CDR3 runs to 15 residues. The CDR3 DNA is TGTGCCAGCAGTTTAGGAGGGAAGTCTACCTACGAGCAGTACTTC. Amino acid sequence: CASSLGGKSTYEQYF.

The V and J genes are TRBV3-1 and TRBJ1-1, with 7 bases matching TRBD1. The CDR3 length is 15 residues. The ends lost 1 base at V and 1 base at J; junction bases unmatched: 3. Looked up from germline, CDR1 is LGHDT and CDR2 is YNNKEL (reference sequence). CDR3 DNA sequence: TGTGCCAGCAGCCAAGCAGGGGGGAAGAACACTGAAGCTTTCTTT. Protein: CASSQAGGKNTEAFF.

A few counts support this clonotype. The chain recombines TRBV9 with TRBJ2-1; 12 bases line up with TRBD2. CDR1 is SGDLS and CDR2 is YYNGEE in the germline V gene. Losses at the gene ends were 0 bases for V and 4 bases for J; bases not matched to a gene: 5. The CDR3 consists of 17 residues. CDR3 amino acids: CASSVEASGRGYNEQFF. The CDR3 DNA sequence: TGTGCCAGCAGCGTAGAGGCTAGCGGGAGGGGTTACAATGAGCAGTTCTTC. The whole variable domain, remainder taken from reference TRBV9 and TRBJ2-1, is DSGVTQTPKHLITATGQRVTLRCSPRSGDLSVYWYQQSLDQGLQFLIQYYNGEERAKGNILERFSAQQFPDLHSELNLSSLELGDSALYFCASSVEASGRGYNEQFFGPGTRLTVL.

This clonotype was observed at least ten times. This chain joins TRBV29-1 and TRBJ2-7; D is ambiguous. Trimming removed 0 bases at V and 3 bases at J, with 12 bases between. CDR3 size: 14 residues. Germline CDR1 reads SQVTM; CDR2 reads ANQGSEA. The CDR3 region is CSVEDEVSGYEQYF. The DNA for the CDR3 is TGCAGCGTTGAAGACGAGGTCTCGGGCTACGAGCAGTACTTC.

This clonotype was seen ten or more times. V gene TRBV6-5 combines with J gene TRBJ1-1, with TRBD1 as a possible D gene (5 bases). The germline CDR1 and CDR2 sequences are MNHEY and SVGAGI. V was trimmed by 3 bases and J by 0 bases, leaving 8 bases between them. CDR3 length equals 14 residues. CDR3 region: CASSYGRVNTEAFF. DNA of the CDR3: TGTGCCAGCAGTTATGGCAGGGTGAACACTGAAGCTTTCTTT.

This clonotype was counted between two and nine times. The chain uses TRBV7-9 and TRBJ1-1; D not certain. The CDR3 is 10 amino acids. Trimming cost V 5 bases and J 8 bases, with 6 bases left between them. Germline-derived CDR1 and CDR2 are SEHNR and FQNEAQ (reference sequence). The CDR3 sequence: CASSTREAFF. CDR3 bases: TGTGCCAGCAGCACACGAGAAGCTTTCTTT.

This clonotype was observed at least ten times. V usage is TRBV6-4 and J usage is TRBJ1-5, with 12 bases identical to TRBD1. CDR3 length: 16 residues. CDR1 is MRHNA, CDR2 SNTAGT, per germline. Trimming at V came to 4 bases and at J to 1 base, leaving 2 bases not matched to a gene. The CDR3 region is CASSVGQGASNQPQHF. The CDR3 nucleotides are TGTGCCAGCAGTGTGGGACAGGGGGCCAGCAATCAGCCCCAGCATTTT.

This clonotype came up a few times. The chain employs TRBV27 and TRBJ2-6; D gene unclear. Germline V gene sequence: CDR1 MNHEY, CDR2 SMNVEV (reference sequence). There are 16 residues in the CDR3. Deletions cut 3 bases from V and 2 bases from J, with 11 bases between. CDR3 protein: CASSFVDRAGANVLTF. CDR3 nucleotides: TGTGCCAGCAGTTTCGTGGATCGGGCTGGGGCCAACGTCCTGACTTTC.

This chain links TRBV6-1 with TRBJ2-3, with 9 positions matching TRBD2. The germline gives CDR1 MNHNS, CDR2 SASEGT. This CDR3 is 15 amino acids long. V dropped 7 bases and J dropped 4; count of bases not matched to a gene: 9. This CDR3 is CASTNGRGGPDTQYF. The CDR3 nucleotides are TGTGCCAGCACCAACGGGCGGGGGGGACCAGATACGCAGTATTTT.

The chain couples TRBV12-3 or TRBV12-4 to TRBJ2-7, with D perhaps being TRBD1 or TRBD2 (5 bases each). V was shortened by 6 bases and J by 3 bases, with 18 bases between the two germline ends. The CDR3 is 15 residues long. The CDR3 protein is CASSPIAGGNYEQYF. The CDR3 region has the DNA TGTGCCAGCAGCCCCATCGCTGGGGGAAACTACGAGCAGTACTTC.

The rearrangement uses TRBV27 and TRBJ2-3, with no clear D. V lost 2 bases and J lost 0, with 9 bases in between. The CDR3 is 15 residues long. The germline V gene encodes CDR1 MNHEY and CDR2 SMNVEV (reference sequence). In nucleotides, the CDR3 is TGTGCCAGCAGTTTAGGTTTTCTAAGCACAGATACGCAGTATTTT. Translated, it gives CASSLGFLSTDTQYF.

The rearrangement links TRBV20-1 to TRBJ1-6; D perhaps matches TRBD1 (5 bases). V shed 1 base and J shed 7 bases, with 8 bases lying between them. The CDR3 contains 13 residues. Germline CDR1 and CDR2: DFQATT and SNEGSKA (reference sequence). The CDR3 loop reads CSARGQTNSPLHF. In DNA form, the CDR3 reads TGCAGTGCTAGAGGACAGACAAATTCACCCCTCCACTTT.

In its sample, this clonotype was seen a few times. The chain uses TRBV4-2 and TRBJ2-1, with no clear D. Germline lookup yields CDR1 LGHNA and CDR2 YNFKEQ. The CDR3 extends over 16 amino acids. V shed 1 base and J shed 4 bases, with 14 bases lying between them. The CDR3 DNA follows: TGTGCCAGCAGCCAAGCTACGGATTTATGGTACAATGAGCAGTTCTTC. Its protein product is CASSQATDLWYNEQFF.

In this sample, this clonotype turned up a few times. The chain recombines TRBV7-9 with TRBJ2-2; TRBD1 matches 9 bases. The CDR3 totals 12 residues. Germline CDR1 SEHNR, CDR2 FQNEAQ (reference sequence). After removal of 4 bases from V and 13 bases from J, the junction contained 4 bases not matched to a gene. This CDR3 reads CASSYRGRWLFF. The CDR3 DNA is TGTGCCAGCAGCTACAGGGGGCGTTGGCTGTTTTTT.

V usage is TRBV7-9 and J usage is TRBJ2-5, with TRBD1 identical over 11 bases. Germline CDR1 and CDR2: SEHNR and FQNEAQ (reference sequence). Losses at the gene ends were 9 bases for V and 5 bases for J; bases not matched to a gene: 11. The CDR3 spans 15 residues. Written as DNA, the CDR3 is TGTGCCAGTACAAGGACAGGGGGCGCCGGGGAGACCCAGTACTTC. Amino acid sequence: CASTRTGGAGETQYF.